This T cell receptor (beta chain) emerged from a study of T cell changes during pregnancy in multiple sclerosis. Only in-frame clones appear in the TCRdb table, and some are missing; sequencing was by immunoSEQ multiplex PCR. Of roughly 58,000 clones listed, 85% to 95% are singletons. CDR1 SGHKS and CDR2 YYEKEE come from the germline V gene (reference sequence). V lost 6 bases, J lost 9 bases, and 11 bases stayed unmatched. The CDR3 consists of 14 residues. Sample: CD8+ T cells from peripheral blood mononuclear cells, taken in the third trimester of pregnancy. The chain combines TRBV5-5 with TRBJ2-1, with TRBD2 matching 8 bases. The TCR comes from a female donor with multiple sclerosis, enrolled in a pregnancy study. The DNA for the CDR3 is TGTGCCAGCACCCTCCTGGGACTAGAGGGTGAGCAGTTCTTC. It is translated as CASTLLGLEGEQFF.